These 25 T cell receptor beta chains came from one sample sequenced in a study of blood T cell repertoires in COVID-19. Profiling relied on immunoSEQ multiplex PCR, and the TCRdb table lists in-frame clones only, not all of them. The table shows 120,000 or so clones, with 65% to 80% occurring only once. Sequencing was performed on peripheral blood. These receptors all come from a man aged 65 to 79 with acute or convalescent COVID-19.

In this sample, this clone turned up once. V usage is TRBV7-2 and J usage is TRBJ2-5; 13 bases align to TRBD2. J gave up 5 bases and V 3 bases, and 0 bases lay outside the gene matches. This CDR3 is built from 14 residues. Germline loops: CDR1 SGHTA, CDR2 FQGNSA. The chain's CDR3 is CASSLGLAGETQYF. CDR3 bases: TGTGCCAGCAGCTTGGGACTAGCGGGGGAGACCCAGTACTTC.

The rearrangement joins TRBV12-3 or TRBV12-4 to TRBJ2-7; a weak D match, TRBD1 (5 bases). The CDR3 spans 12 residues. V lost 7 bases to trimming and J lost 6 bases, with 13 bases between them. This CDR3 reads CASTPDTTEQYF. DNA of the CDR3: TGTGCCAGCACCCCGGACACTACCGAGCAGTACTTC.

The rearrangement links TRBV27 to TRBJ1-1, with a tentative D call TRBD1 (5 bases). Trimming took 9 bases from V and 0 from J, leaving 14 bases between them. Germline CDR1 and CDR2: MNHEY and SMNVEV (reference sequence). The CDR3 totals 14 residues. The CDR3: CARKRDGLNTEAFF. The DNA of the CDR3 is TGTGCCAGGAAGCGGGACGGATTGAACACTGAAGCTTTCTTT.

V is TRBV18 and J is TRBJ2-5, with D hard to call. This CDR3 spans 13 amino acids. V lost 0 bases to trimming and J lost 3 bases, with 5 bases between them. CDR1 is KGHSH, CDR2 LQKENI, per germline. The CDR3 sequence: CASSPPSEETQYF. CDR3 bases: TGTGCCAGCTCACCACCTTCAGAAGAGACCCAGTACTTC.

The chain couples TRBV7-8 to TRBJ2-1; D remains ambiguous. V lost 6 bases to trimming and J lost 8 bases, with 11 bases between them. Germline CDR1 is SGHVS and CDR2 is FQNEAQ. The CDR3 runs 12 residues. The CDR3 loop reads CASRYLGDEQFF. Written as DNA, the CDR3 is TGTGCCAGCAGGTATCTCGGTGATGAGCAGTTCTTC.

V and J are TRBV19 and TRBJ2-3, with 7 bases that match TRBD1. The CDR3 covers 16 residues. Losses at the gene ends were 3 bases for V and 2 bases for J; bases not matched to a gene: 8. Germline loops: CDR1 LNHDA, CDR2 SQIVND (reference sequence). CDR3 residues: CASSMVPGTDTDTQYF. Written as DNA, the CDR3 is TGTGCCAGTAGTATGGTTCCCGGGACAGACACAGATACGCAGTATTTT.

The gene calls are TRBV5-1 and TRBJ2-3; 10 bases match TRBD1. After removal of 4 bases from V and 6 bases from J, the junction contained 8 bases not matched to a gene. Germline CDR1 and CDR2: SGHRS and YFSETQ. The CDR3 has 15 amino acids. The CDR3 sequence is CASSIRTGGMDTQYF. The CDR3 nucleotides are TGCGCCAGCAGCATCCGGACAGGGGGGATGGATACGCAGTATTTT.

The rearrangement joins TRBV18 to TRBJ1-1; D is ambiguous. V was cut by 2 bases and J by 5 bases, with 18 bases left in between. From germline, CDR1 is KGHSH and CDR2 LQKENI. The CDR3 covers 16 residues. CDR3 in amino acids: CASSPFDPEGGTEAFF. CDR3 bases: TGTGCCAGCTCACCATTCGACCCAGAGGGTGGAACTGAAGCTTTCTTT.

V and J are TRBV6-5 and TRBJ1-1; no clear D gene. CDR1 is MNHEY and CDR2 is SVGAGI in the germline V gene. The CDR3 has 15 amino acids. With 7 bases removed from V and 3 bases from J, the gap between germline ends came to 18 bases. CDR3 region: CASKPRGFSDTEAFF. DNA of the CDR3: TGTGCCAGCAAACCCCGGGGTTTTAGTGACACTGAAGCTTTCTTT.

The V and J genes are TRBV18 and TRBJ2-3; no clear D gene. The CDR3 loop spans 14 amino acids. Germline lookup yields CDR1 KGHSH and CDR2 LQKENI. V gave up 3 bases and J gave up 0 bases, with 7 bases separating them. CDR3 loop: CASSPQTSTDTQYF. Written as DNA, the CDR3 is TGTGCCAGCTCACCTCAGACTAGCACAGATACGCAGTATTTT.

This sequence joins TRBV18 and TRBJ1-5, with D unresolved. Germline CDR1 reads KGHSH; CDR2 reads LQKENI. CDR3 size: 16 residues. V was cut by 2 bases and J by 7 bases, with 18 bases left in between. CDR3: CASSPTGSSPGQPQHF. The CDR3 coding sequence is TGTGCCAGCTCACCAACGGGATCCTCCCCGGGGCAGCCCCAGCATTTT.

The chain uses TRBV30 and TRBJ1-2, with TRBD1 matching over 8 bases. V lost 8 bases and J lost 3; bases outside the gene matches: 5. Germline V gene data show CDR1 as GTSNPN and CDR2 as SVGIG (reference sequence). CDR3 length equals 12 residues. This CDR3 reads CARGQGHYGYTF. Here the CDR3 DNA reads TGTGCCCGAGGACAGGGCCACTATGGCTACACCTTC.

CDR3 bases: TGTGCCACCAGCAGAGATCCGATTACAGGGGGTGATGGCTACACCTTC. Amino acids: CATSRDPITGGDGYTF. The chain combines TRBV15 with TRBJ1-2, with 8 bases that match TRBD1. The CDR3 sequence is 16 residues long. V lost 0 bases and J lost 6; bases outside the gene matches: 9. CDR1 is LNHNV, CDR2 YYDKDF, per germline (reference sequence).

J is TRBJ1-1 and V is TRBV19; no reliable D call. The germline V gene encodes CDR1 LNHDA and CDR2 SQIVND (reference sequence). Trimming removed 5 bases at V and 0 bases at J, with 7 bases between. This CDR3 has 13 amino acids. The CDR3 spells CASSGQMNTEAFF. The CDR3 region has the DNA TGTGCCAGTAGTGGGCAGATGAACACTGAAGCTTTCTTT.

The chain has TRBV30 and TRBJ2-2; TRBD1 agrees at 8 bases. This CDR3 contains 14 residues. V gave up 2 bases and J gave up 5 bases; unmatched junction bases: 4. Germline assignment: CDR1 GTSNPN and CDR2 SVGIG (reference sequence). CDR3 region: CAWSFRGLTGELFF. In DNA, the CDR3 is TGTGCCTGGAGTTTCAGGGGGCTAACCGGGGAGCTGTTTTTT.

The chain recombines TRBV6-5 with TRBJ1-5; maybe TRBD1 (5 bases). This CDR3 spans 15 amino acids. Between the trimmed V and J ends, which lost 6 bases and 5 bases, there was a span of 17 bases. From germline, CDR1 is MNHEY and CDR2 SVGAGI. CDR3 sequence (DNA): TGTGCCAGCAGCCTGGCCGCAGGGTCGTATCAGCCCCAGCATTTT. Translation: CASSLAAGSYQPQHF.

There are a few counts of this clone. This chain joins TRBV4-1 and TRBJ1-2, with a tentative D call TRBD1 (5 bases). The germline CDR1 and CDR2 sequences are MGHRA and YSYEKL. V was clipped by 1 base and J by 1 base, with 16 bases between them. This CDR3 comprises 17 residues. The CDR3 loop reads CASSQGLGQGVNYGYTF. The CDR3 DNA reads as TGCGCCAGCAGCCAAGGATTAGGGCAGGGTGTTAACTATGGCTACACCTTC.

J is TRBJ1-2 and V is TRBV28; 8 nucleotides line up with TRBD1. Losses at the gene ends were 4 bases for V and 5 bases for J; bases not matched to a gene: 6. The CDR3 loop spans 14 amino acids. Germline CDR1 is MDHEN and CDR2 is SYDVKM. CDR3 amino acids: CASSWDRPEYGYTF. Here the CDR3 DNA reads TGTGCCAGCAGTTGGGACAGGCCCGAATATGGCTACACCTTC.

This clone was observed a few times. The chain has TRBV19 and TRBJ1-1; possible D gene TRBD1, 5 bases. CDR3 size: 15 residues. V was clipped by 3 bases and J by 2 bases, with 13 bases between them. The germline CDR1 and CDR2 sequences are LNHDA and SQIVND (reference sequence). The CDR3 loop reads CASSMTDNYNTEAFF. Here the CDR3 DNA reads TGTGCCAGTAGTATGACAGATAATTATAACACTGAAGCTTTCTTT.

CDR3: CASSVGSAPTTDTQYF. The CDR3 DNA sequence: TGTGCCAGCAGCGTAGGAAGCGCCCCCACCACAGATACGCAGTATTTT. V is TRBV9 and J is TRBJ2-3; D not certain. Germline V gives CDR1 SGDLS, CDR2 YYNGEE. V lost 0 bases, J lost 2 bases, and 13 bases lay in between. The CDR3 runs to 16 residues.

Details on this clone: Other DNA variants within this sample encode the same CDR3. This chain joins TRBV28 and TRBJ2-7; TRBD2 is a possible D gene (6 bases). The V gene lost 2 bases and the J gene lost 0 bases, with 8 bases spanning the gap. CDR3 length equals 14 residues. Germline V gene data show CDR1 as MDHEN and CDR2 as SYDVKM. CDR3 bases: TGTGCCAGCAGTTTACGGGGGTACTCCTACGAGCAGTACTTC. Protein product: CASSLRGYSYEQYF.

The chain is built from TRBV7-9 and TRBJ1-1; TRBD1 is a possible D gene (6 bases). The CDR3 runs to 15 residues. Germline CDR1 is SEHNR and CDR2 is FQNEAQ (reference sequence). Trimming left V 10 bases short and J 0 bases short, with 18 bases between. CDR3 in DNA: TGTGCCACCTACGACAGGAAATCAATGAACACTGAAGCTTTCTTT. It translates to CATYDRKSMNTEAFF.

The J gene is TRBJ2-5, the V gene TRBV29-1; no reliable D call. CDR3 length equals 12 residues. Looked up from germline, CDR1 is SQVTM and CDR2 is ANQGSEA. The V end was cut by 4 bases, the J end by 4 bases, with 10 bases between. CDR3 in amino acids: CSVAVQSETQYF. Written as DNA, the CDR3 is TGCAGCGTTGCCGTACAGTCAGAGACCCAGTACTTC. The full variable domain, its missing parts supplied by reference TRBV29-1 and TRBJ2-5, is SAVISQKPSRDICQRGTSLTIQCQVDSQVTMMFWYRQQPGQSLTLIATANQGSEATYESGFVIDKFPISRPNLTFSTLTVSNMSPEDSSIYLCSVAVQSETQYFGPGTRLLVL.

This chain uses TRBV4-1 with TRBJ2-2; D is unclear. The CDR3 has 12 amino acids. Germline loops: CDR1 MGHRA, CDR2 YSYEKL. Trimming took off 3 bases at V and 7 bases at J, with 6 bases between the two ends. In DNA form, the CDR3 reads TGCGCCAGCAGCCACAGAATCGGGGAGCTGTTTTTT. This translates into CASSHRIGELFF.

This clone came up once. This chain links TRBV29-1 with TRBJ2-1; 11 bases line up with TRBD2. CDR1 SQVTM and CDR2 ANQGSEA come from the germline V gene. This CDR3 has 15 amino acids. Losses at the gene ends were 5 bases for V and 2 bases for J; bases not matched to a gene: 5. In DNA, the CDR3 is TGCAGCGTTTTATCGACTAGCGGGACCTACAATGAGCAGTTCTTC. Amino acid sequence: CSVLSTSGTYNEQFF.